Described below is a single TCR beta chain sequence and its context. There are many counts of this clonotype. This receptor's antigen is unknown. Base qualities are not at hand, and no much larger clone is one base apart. This entry is derived from a study of human T cells and chemical hapten exposure listed by TCRdb under 2021. The study in broad terms: For sensitization, 2% DPC in acetone was applied to a roughly 2 cm by roughly 2 cm area of upper inner arm skin. Throughout the roughly 25-week study period, patients were also given weekly therapeutic DPC doses on the scalp. Most of the patients in the cohort were female, and the cohort covered alopecia areata with under or over 50% scalp involvement, alopecia totalis and alopecia universalis. Blood samples were taken from patients before sensitization (week 0) and then at 2, 6 and about 24 weeks after DPC sensitization. Twenty-nine alopecia patients provided blood for TCR sequencing at one to four time points (pre-sensitization, 2, 6 and 24 weeks). The study tracked peripheral blood TCR repertoire changes in vivo during primary and secondary sensitization to the hapten diphenylcyclopropenone (DPC) in alopecia patients. Patch testing was done on the upper back using Finn chambers containing 0.01% DPC, and results were scored after 6 days according to International Contact Dermatitis Research Group standards. Libraries were pooled for sequencing, and variation in per-sample TCR yields was attributed mainly to small differences in library volumes within the pool.

Summary of the overall study and its limitations: DPC sensitization did not change how many TCRs were above 1 in 1000 frequency, and no evidence was found of alterations in global repertoire structure. Repeated subsampling changed both the strength of the expansion versus patch-test correlation and the threshold at which the correlation became significant. Compared with pre-sensitization or healthy control sets, expanded TCRs formed significantly more large CDR3 similarity clusters, which is consistent with antigen-driven responses. A positive correlation was found between the number of PT1 expanded TCRs and patch test score, with significance reached at thresholds 8, 16 and 32 but not 4. Because all patients had alopecia, a presumed autoimmune disease, the immune response of the patients might differ from that of healthy individuals.

CDR1 and CDR2 are drawn from the germline V gene: MNHNS, SASEGT. V is pruned by 2 bases and J by 2 bases, leaving 3 bases of the junction without a gene match. The cysteine opens and the phenylalanine closes a CDR3 of 14 amino acids. Only the CDR3 region is kept as DNA, spanning 42 bases read in frame from base 1. To prepare the library, RACE was applied. For sequencing, a NextSeq 500 was employed. During library preparation, unique molecular identifiers were attached to individual cDNA molecules so that TCRs could be counted in a quantitative, reproducible way. Both TCR alpha and TCR beta chains were sequenced from each blood RNA sample. The paper's processing steps were these. The median number of TCRs per sample was 95,638, ranging from 23,224 to 690,600. V, J and CDR3 annotation of the TCR reads was performed with the Decombinator software suite. For PS versus PT1 abundance plots, all samples were subsampled to the same number of TCRs (28,000). Expanded TCRs were defined as absent before sensitization and observed at least eight times at the 2-week time point. TCRdb trimmed the raw reads at Q25, called clones with MiXCR and kept productive beta chains. Rows are combined by CDR3 protein, so each entry shows the most common genes and DNA. The V and J calls were determined by TCRdb, not by the authors. The sample table lists roughly 380,000 distinct CDR3 sequences, about 4.8% of them with a count of one. Clones ranked in the top ten supply 2% to 2.5% of the sample.

Reading the label with the study, this specimen's time point is: patch test 1, 2 weeks after DPC sensitization. The treatment or condition label here, explained by the study, means: therapeutic diphenylcyclopropenone sensitization with weekly scalp DPC. At each patch-test visit, blood was drawn before the patch test was applied. Patients were considered eligible if aged 18 to 70, diagnosed with alopecia and deemed suitable for DPC therapy, and patients were excluded if pregnant. Total RNA was extracted from unfractionated whole blood collected in Tempus Blood RNA tubes. The clonotype was recovered from a woman aged 50 to 65 with alopecia areata. Some clones in this sample may be carry-over from other donors' samples. Specimen: whole blood, collected in connection with sensitization to the hapten diphenylcyclopropenone (DPC). The chain is made from TRBV6-1 and TRBJ2-7, with 7 middle bases fitting TRBD1. The CDR3: CASSEMGQTYEQYF. In nucleotides, the sequence is TGTGCCAGCAGTGAAATGGGACAGACCTACGAGCAGTACTTC.